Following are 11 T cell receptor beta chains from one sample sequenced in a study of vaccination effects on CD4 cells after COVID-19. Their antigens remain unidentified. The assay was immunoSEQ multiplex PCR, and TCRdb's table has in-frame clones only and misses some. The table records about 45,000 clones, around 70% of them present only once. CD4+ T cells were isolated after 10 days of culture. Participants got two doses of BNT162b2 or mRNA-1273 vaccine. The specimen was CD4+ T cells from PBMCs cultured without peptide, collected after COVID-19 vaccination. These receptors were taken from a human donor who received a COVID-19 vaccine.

DNA of the CDR3: TGTGCCAGCAGCTTAGGGGTCGGTGTATACGAGCAGTACTTC. Protein product: CASSLGVGVYEQYF. This sequence joins TRBV7-2 and TRBJ2-7; D is uncertain. CDR1 is SGHTA, CDR2 FQGNSA, per germline. Trimming shortened V by 1 base and J by 4 bases, and 11 bases separated the two germline ends. This CDR3 region has 14 residues.

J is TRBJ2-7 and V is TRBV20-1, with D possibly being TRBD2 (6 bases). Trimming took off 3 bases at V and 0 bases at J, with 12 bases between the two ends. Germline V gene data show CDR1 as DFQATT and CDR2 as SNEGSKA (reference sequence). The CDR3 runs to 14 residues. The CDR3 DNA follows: TGCAGTGCTAGTGCGGGGTGGCTCTCCTACGAGCAGTACTTC. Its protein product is CSASAGWLSYEQYF.

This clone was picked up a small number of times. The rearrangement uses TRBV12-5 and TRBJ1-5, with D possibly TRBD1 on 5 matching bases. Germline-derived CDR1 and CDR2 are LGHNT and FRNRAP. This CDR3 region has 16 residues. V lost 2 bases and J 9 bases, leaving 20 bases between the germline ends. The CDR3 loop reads CASGLRPGSVSGPQHF. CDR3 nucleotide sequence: TGTGCTAGTGGTTTGAGGCCAGGGTCGGTTTCTGGGCCCCAGCATTTT.

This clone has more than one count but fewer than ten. This CDR3 is CASSLTGGTLAGANVLTF. As DNA, the CDR3 is TGCGCCAGCAGCTTAACAGGGGGGACCCTTGCTGGGGCCAACGTCCTGACTTTC. The J gene is TRBJ2-6, the V gene TRBV5-1; the match to TRBD1 covers 8 bases. The CDR3 extends over 18 amino acids. V dropped 2 bases and J dropped 2; count of bases not matched to a gene: 9. The germline V gene encodes CDR1 SGHRS and CDR2 YFSETQ.

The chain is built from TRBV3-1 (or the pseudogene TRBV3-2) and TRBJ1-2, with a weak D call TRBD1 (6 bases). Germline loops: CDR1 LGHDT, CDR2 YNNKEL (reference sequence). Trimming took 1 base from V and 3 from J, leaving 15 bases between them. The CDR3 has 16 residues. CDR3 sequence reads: CASSQASGARHYGYTF. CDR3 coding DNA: TGTGCCAGCAGCCAAGCCTCGGGGGCGCGACACTATGGCTACACCTTC.

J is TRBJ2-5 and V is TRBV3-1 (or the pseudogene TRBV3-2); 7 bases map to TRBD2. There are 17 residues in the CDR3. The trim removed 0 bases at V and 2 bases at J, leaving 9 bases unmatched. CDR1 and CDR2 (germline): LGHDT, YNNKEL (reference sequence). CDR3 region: CASSQDVWASGQETQYF. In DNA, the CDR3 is TGTGCCAGCAGCCAAGATGTTTGGGCTAGCGGACAAGAGACCCAGTACTTC.

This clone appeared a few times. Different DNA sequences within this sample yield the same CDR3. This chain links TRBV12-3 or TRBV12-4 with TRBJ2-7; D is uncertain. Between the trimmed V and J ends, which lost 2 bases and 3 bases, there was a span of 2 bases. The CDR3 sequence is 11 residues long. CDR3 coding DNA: TGTGCCAGCAGTTTAAACTACGAGCAGTACTTC. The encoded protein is CASSLNYEQYF.

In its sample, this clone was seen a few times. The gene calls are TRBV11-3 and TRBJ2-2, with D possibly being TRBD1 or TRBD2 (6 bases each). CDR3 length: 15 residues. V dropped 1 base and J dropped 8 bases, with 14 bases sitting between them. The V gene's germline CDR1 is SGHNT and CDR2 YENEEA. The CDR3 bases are TGTGCCAGCAGCTTAGTTGTCGGAGGGACAGGGGAGCTGTTTTTT. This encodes CASSLVVGGTGELFF.

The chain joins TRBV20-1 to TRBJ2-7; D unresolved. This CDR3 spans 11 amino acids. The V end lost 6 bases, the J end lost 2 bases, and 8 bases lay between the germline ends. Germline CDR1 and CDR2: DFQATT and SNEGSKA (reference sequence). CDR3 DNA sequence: TGCAGTGCGTCCGCGACCTACGAGCAGTACTTC. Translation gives CSASATYEQYF.

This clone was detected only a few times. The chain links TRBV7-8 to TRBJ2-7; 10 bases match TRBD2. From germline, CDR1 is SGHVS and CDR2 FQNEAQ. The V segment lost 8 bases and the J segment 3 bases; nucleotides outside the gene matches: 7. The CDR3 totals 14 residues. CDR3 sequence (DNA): TGTGCCAGCCGACCGGCTAGCGGGAGCTACGAGCAGTACTTC. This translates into CASRPASGSYEQYF. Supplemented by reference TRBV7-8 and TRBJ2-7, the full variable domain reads GAGVSQSPRYKVAKRGQDVALRCDPISGHVSLFWYQQALGQGPEFLTYFQNEAQLDKSGLPSDRFFAERPEGSVSTLKIQRTQQEDSAVYLCASRPASGSYEQYFGPGTRLTVT.

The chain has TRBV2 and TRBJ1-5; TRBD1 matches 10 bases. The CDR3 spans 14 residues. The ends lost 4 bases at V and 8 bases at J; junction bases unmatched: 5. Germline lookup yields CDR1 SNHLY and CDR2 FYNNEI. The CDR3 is CASSGQGAIEPQHF. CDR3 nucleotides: TGTGCCAGCAGTGGACAGGGGGCTATCGAGCCCCAGCATTTT.